One sample yielded the 15 T cell receptor beta chains listed below, sequenced in a study of shared clonotypes between healthy human individuals. TCRdb keeps only in-frame clones here, not all; method: immunoSEQ multiplex PCR. The data show about 480,000 clones, with 75% to 80% seen just once and around an eighth held by the top ten. Input material: PBMCs. These receptors came from a woman aged 40-49 years in good health. Some clones in this sample may be carry-over from other donors' samples.

This clone has just a few counts. The gene calls are TRBV6-5 and TRBJ2-7; TRBD2 agrees at 8 bases. Looked up from germline, CDR1 is MNHEY and CDR2 is SVGAGI. CDR3 size: 14 residues. Unmatched junction bases numbered 12, after V lost 8 bases and J lost 6 bases. The CDR3 region has the DNA TGTGCCAGCCGGGGGGGGGAGGGCCGGGCCGAGCAGTACTTC. This gives the protein CASRGGEGRAEQYF.

The CDR3 reads CASSPPGGRDIQYF. The CDR3 DNA reads TGTGCCAGCAGCCCCCCAGGGGGTCGGGACATTCAGTACTTC. The rearrangement uses TRBV7-2 and TRBJ2-4, with 7 positions matching TRBD1. The CDR3 length is 14 residues. Losses at the gene ends were 5 bases for V and 8 bases for J; bases not matched to a gene: 9. Germline CDR1 reads SGHTA; CDR2 reads FQGNSA.

This clone was seen once. The rearrangement links TRBV7-9 to TRBJ2-5; perhaps TRBD2 as D (6 bases). Trimming left V 2 bases short and J 5 bases short, with 12 bases between. The CDR3 loop spans 14 amino acids. Germline V lookup: CDR1 SEHNR, CDR2 FQNEAQ (reference sequence). The CDR3 DNA follows: TGTGCCAGCAGCTTATTGGAGGGGATGGAGACCCAGTACTTC. Translation gives CASSLLEGMETQYF.

The chain recombines TRBV15 with TRBJ1-4, with D uncertain. The CDR3 extends over 16 amino acids. Germline lookup yields CDR1 LNHNV and CDR2 YYDKDF (reference sequence). V was shortened by 0 bases and J by 6 bases, with 14 bases between the two germline ends. CDR3 region: CATSRDDPDEYEKLFF. CDR3 DNA sequence: TGTGCCACCAGCAGAGATGACCCAGACGAGTATGAAAAACTGTTTTTT.

In its sample, this clone was seen once. The CDR3: CASSMRRGDRGRETQYF. The DNA for the CDR3 is TGTGCCAGTAGTATGAGGAGGGGGGACAGGGGGCGAGAGACCCAGTACTTC. This rearrangement joins TRBV19 to TRBJ2-5; 12 nucleotides agree with TRBD1. Trimming took 3 bases from V and 4 from J; bases not matched to a gene: 9. The CDR3 contains 17 residues. Germline V gene data show CDR1 as LNHDA and CDR2 as SQIVND (reference sequence).

This chain links TRBV7-9 with TRBJ2-3; 9 nucleotides line up with TRBD2. The CDR3 has 17 amino acids. Germline V gene lookup returns CDR1 SEHNR and CDR2 FQNEAQ (reference sequence). J lost 6 bases, V lost 1 base, and 11 bases had no gene match. CDR3 bases: TGTGCCAGCAGCTTAGAAAGAAGTGCGGGAGGGCTGGATACGCAGTATTTT. Translation gives CASSLERSAGGLDTQYF.

The chain is built from TRBV10-3 and TRBJ1-5; tentative D call: TRBD1 (6 bases). This CDR3 contains 15 residues. The ends were cut back, 3 bases at V and 4 bases at J, with 13 bases in the middle. Germline CDR1 is ENHRY and CDR2 is SYGVKD. CDR3 residues: CAISDQGQGNQPQHF. CDR3 in DNA: TGTGCCATCAGTGACCAGGGGCAAGGTAATCAGCCCCAGCATTTT.

This sequence joins TRBV11-2 and TRBJ2-1; 13 nucleotides align to TRBD2. With V trimmed by 5 bases and J by 4 bases, 5 bases remained unmatched. This CDR3 contains 16 residues. Germline loops: CDR1 SGHAT, CDR2 FQNNGV. The DNA of the CDR3 is TGTGCCAGCAGCCGACTAGCGGGAGGACCGTACAATGAGCAGTTCTTC. Protein: CASSRLAGGPYNEQFF.

This clone showed up just a few times. The V and J genes are TRBV2 and TRBJ2-7; no definite D call. The CDR3 is made up of 15 amino acids. In germline, CDR1 is SNHLY, CDR2 FYNNEI. Trimming took off 5 bases at V and 2 bases at J, with 16 bases between the two ends. CDR3 amino acids: CASSYPPGGTYEQYF. CDR3 nucleotides: TGTGCCAGCAGTTACCCCCCAGGCGGTACCTACGAGCAGTACTTC.

This clone turned up a few times. The chain joins TRBV15 to TRBJ2-5; the D gene could be TRBD1 or TRBD2 (6 bases each). Trimming left V 3 bases short and J 4 bases short, with 15 bases between. In germline, CDR1 is LNHNV, CDR2 YYDKDF (reference sequence). This CDR3 has 15 residues. CDR3 bases: TGTGCCACCAGCAGTCTTAGCAGGGGAGGAGAGACCCAGTACTTC. Protein: CATSSLSRGGETQYF.

The chain has TRBV23-1 and TRBJ2-5, with 10 nucleotides matching TRBD1. Being an ORF, TRBV23-1 has a function that is uncertain. This CDR3 region has 17 residues. V was pared by 2 bases and J by 2 bases, with 8 bases of the junction left unmatched. This CDR3 is CASSQPAGTGVQETQYF. CDR3 coding DNA: TGCGCCAGCAGTCAACCGGCCGGGACAGGGGTTCAAGAGACCCAGTACTTC.

The CDR3 sequence: CATRVSYEQYF. In nucleotides, the CDR3 is TGTGCCACCAGGGTCTCCTACGAGCAGTACTTC. The chain has TRBV10-3 and TRBJ2-7; D perhaps matches TRBD1 (5 bases). V was cut by 10 bases and J by 0 bases, with 7 bases left in between. CDR1 is ENHRY and CDR2 is SYGVKD in the germline V gene. CDR3 length equals 11 residues.

V usage is TRBV19 and J usage is TRBJ2-1; 8 bases agree with TRBD2. J was trimmed by 4 bases and V by 6 bases; bases with no gene match: 11. The germline V gene encodes CDR1 LNHDA and CDR2 SQIVND (reference sequence). This CDR3 is built from 16 residues. CDR3 in DNA: TGTGCCAGTAGCCTCGGGACTAGAGGGTTTTACAATGAGCAGTTCTTC. Its translation is CASSLGTRGFYNEQFF.

The CDR3 DNA sequence: TGTGCCAGCAGCTTAGTTTTCTCGTGGGGCGCGAACACTGAAGCTTTCTTT. It translates to CASSLVFSWGANTEAFF. The chain couples TRBV11-2 to TRBJ1-1; maybe TRBD1 (5 bases). The V end was cut by 1 base, the J end by 1 base, with 16 bases between. CDR3 size: 17 residues. The germline V gene has CDR1 SGHAT and CDR2 FQNNGV.

The J gene is TRBJ2-7, the V gene TRBV7-2, with 8 bases that match TRBD2. J was trimmed by 0 bases and V by 4 bases; bases with no gene match: 5. Germline V gives CDR1 SGHTA, CDR2 FQGNSA. The CDR3 covers 15 residues. CDR3 region: CASSWGLVNSYEQYF. The CDR3 region has the DNA TGTGCCAGCAGCTGGGGACTAGTGAACTCCTACGAGCAGTACTTC. The full variable domain, rest sourced from reference TRBV7-2 and TRBJ2-7, is GAGVSQSPSNKVTEKGKDVELRCDPISGHTALYWYRQSLGQGLEFLIYFQGNSAPDKSGLPSDRFSAERTGGSVSTLTIQRTQQEDSAVYLCASSWGLVNSYEQYFGPGTRLTVT.